These 30 T cell receptor beta chains share one sample of origin, sequenced in a study of OX40 agonist ivuxolimab in advanced cancers. Clones were read by immunoSEQ multiplex PCR, and TCRdb kept only the in-frame ones, dropping some. The data show approximately 67,000 clones, approximately 91% seen once. Sample: CD4+ or CD8+ T cells sorted from blood, taken in a trial of the OX40 agonist ivuxolimab. All receptors derive from an adult with an advanced solid tumor such as melanoma, head and neck, liver or kidney cancer.

This chain uses TRBV6-1 with TRBJ2-2; 9 bases are a match to TRBD2. V dropped 3 bases and J dropped 6; count of bases not matched to a gene: 8. CDR1 and CDR2 (germline): MNHNS, SASEGT. This CDR3 contains 16 residues. As DNA, the CDR3 is TGTGCCAGCAGTGAGATTAGCGGGGGCTCCCCCGGGGAGCTGTTTTTT. This sequence encodes CASSEISGGSPGELFF.

Details on this clone: At the DNA level, this CDR3 is encoded by other sequences in the same sample as well. The chain employs TRBV19 and TRBJ2-7; D uncertain. CDR1 is LNHDA and CDR2 is SQIVND in the germline V gene (reference sequence). The CDR3 has 12 residues. The ends were cut back, 3 bases at V and 3 bases at J, with 6 bases in the middle. The CDR3 loop reads CASSINGYEQYF. The CDR3 nucleotides read TGTGCCAGTAGTATTAACGGCTACGAGCAGTACTTC.

This clone showed up just once. The V and J genes are TRBV5-5 and TRBJ1-2; D is unresolved. Germline CDR1 reads SGHKS; CDR2 reads YYEKEE (reference sequence). The CDR3 is 14 residues long. Between the trimmed V and J ends, which lost 5 bases and 4 bases, there was a span of 15 bases. CDR3 loop: CASSSRPSTYGYTF. The CDR3 nucleotides are TGTGCCAGCAGTTCTAGACCTTCTACCTATGGCTACACCTTC.

The chain carries TRBV7-2 and TRBJ2-7; 11 nucleotides align to TRBD2. Trimming at V came to 5 bases and at J to 0 bases, leaving 6 bases not matched to a gene. Germline V gene data show CDR1 as SGHTA and CDR2 as FQGNSA. The CDR3 totals 16 residues. The CDR3 reads CASSQRGTSGSYEQYF. The CDR3, as DNA: TGTGCCAGCAGCCAAAGGGGGACTAGCGGCTCCTACGAGCAGTACTTC.

This chain uses TRBV5-5 with TRBJ1-2; D not resolved. This CDR3 comprises 13 residues. V gave up 5 bases and J gave up 2 bases, with 10 bases separating them. From germline, CDR1 is SGHKS and CDR2 YYEKEE (reference sequence). CDR3 in amino acids: CASSPDGNYGYTF. The DNA for the CDR3 is TGTGCCAGCAGTCCCGACGGCAACTATGGCTACACCTTC.

The chain has TRBV28 and TRBJ1-5; D possibly corresponds to TRBD1 (6 bases). V was pared by 4 bases and J by 0 bases, with 22 bases between. Germline V lookup: CDR1 MDHEN, CDR2 SYDVKM. The CDR3 extends over 19 amino acids. The CDR3 DNA is TGTGCCAGCAGTTCCGCGGAGGGGGGGCCTTCCATTAGCAATCAGCCCCAGCATTTT. Encoded protein: CASSSAEGGPSISNQPQHF.

J is TRBJ1-1 and V is TRBV7-3, with a weak D call TRBD1 (5 bases). V shed 4 bases and J shed 7 bases, with 19 bases lying between them. CDR1 is SGHTA, CDR2 FQGTGA, per germline. This CDR3 has 15 residues. The CDR3 is CASSSLGTPLGEAFF. For the CDR3, the DNA is TGTGCCAGCAGCTCTCTCGGGACTCCTCTGGGTGAAGCTTTCTTT. The full variable domain, in which reference TRBV7-3 and TRBJ1-1 provide the parts outside the CDR3, is GAGVSQTPSNKVTEKGKYVELRCDPISGHTALYWYRQSLGQGPEFLIYFQGTGAADDSGLPNDRFFAVRPEGSVSTLKIQRTERGDSAVYLCASSSLGTPLGEAFFGQGTRLTVV.

The rearrangement joins TRBV5-4 to TRBJ2-3; 12 bases line up with TRBD2. Germline CDR1 and CDR2: SGHNT and YYREEE (reference sequence). The CDR3 extends over 15 amino acids. J lost 7 bases, V lost 4 bases, and 7 bases had no gene match. CDR3 sequence (DNA): TGTGCCAGCAGCGCCCTACTAGCGGGAGGAAATACGCAGTATTTT. This gives the protein CASSALLAGGNTQYF. The whole variable domain, filled in from reference TRBV5-4 and TRBJ2-3, reads ETGVTQSPTHLIKTRGQQVTLRCSSQSGHNTVSWYQQALGQGPQFIFQYYREEENGRGNFPPRFSGLQFPNYSSELNVNALELDDSALYLCASSALLAGGNTQYFGPGTRLTVL.

The gene calls are TRBV6-6 and TRBJ2-7; D tentatively fits TRBD1 or TRBD2 (6 bases each). V gave up 2 bases and J gave up 6 bases, with 14 bases separating them. Germline loops: CDR1 MNHNY, CDR2 SVGAGI (reference sequence). CDR3 length: 14 amino acids. CDR3 in amino acids: CASSYGGQRIEQYF. CDR3 nucleotide sequence: TGTGCCAGCAGTTACGGGGGGCAAAGGATCGAGCAGTACTTC.

The V call is TRBV29-1, the J call TRBJ1-2; a possible D gene is TRBD1 (5 bases). Germline assignment: CDR1 SQVTM and CDR2 ANQGSEA. The CDR3 consists of 14 residues. The germline V and J ends were trimmed by 7 bases and 0 bases, with 15 bases remaining between them. CDR3 nucleotide sequence: TGCAGCGGAGTAGACAGCTCTTCTAACTATGGCTACACCTTC. Translated, it gives CSGVDSSSNYGYTF.

This rearrangement joins TRBV9 to TRBJ2-6; 7 bases agree with TRBD1. Germline V gives CDR1 SGDLS, CDR2 YYNGEE. This CDR3 is built from 19 residues. V was clipped by 1 base and J by 0 bases; unmatched bases: 10. The CDR3: CASSVTPGQSFSGANVLTF. In nucleotides, the CDR3 is TGTGCCAGCAGCGTAACCCCGGGACAGAGTTTCTCTGGGGCCAACGTCCTGACTTTC.

The chain recombines TRBV5-1 with TRBJ2-5; maybe TRBD2 (6 bases). The CDR3 contains 14 residues. Germline V gene data show CDR1 as SGHRS and CDR2 as YFSETQ. Trimming removed 7 bases at V and 2 bases at J, with 15 bases between. The CDR3 coding sequence is TGCGCCAGCGGAAGGGACTCCTTTCAAGAGACCCAGTACTTC. It translates to CASGRDSFQETQYF.

This rearrangement joins TRBV6-5 to TRBJ2-7; possibly TRBD2 for D (5 bases). The V gene's germline CDR1 is MNHEY and CDR2 SVGAGI. Between the trimmed V and J ends, which lost 7 bases and 0 bases, there was a span of 13 bases. The CDR3 has 14 amino acids. CDR3 sequence reads: CASTLGGSSYEQYF. CDR3 nucleotides: TGTGCCAGCACCCTTGGCGGGTCCTCCTACGAGCAGTACTTC.

In its sample, this clone was seen a few times. The V gene is TRBV7-9, the J gene TRBJ1-2, with unresolved D. Germline CDR1 reads SEHNR; CDR2 reads FQNEAQ (reference sequence). The V end lost 3 bases, the J end lost 3 bases, and 8 bases lay between the germline ends. The CDR3 sequence is 13 residues long. The CDR3 loop reads CASSFGEHYGYTF. Written as DNA, the CDR3 is TGTGCCAGCAGCTTCGGAGAACACTATGGCTACACCTTC. Complete variable domain (other parts from reference TRBV7-9 and TRBJ1-2): DTGVSQNPRHKITKRGQNVTFRCDPISEHNRLYWYRQTLGQGPEFLTYFQNEAQLEKSRLLSDRFSAERPKGSFSTLEIQRTEQGDSAMYLCASSFGEHYGYTFGSGTRLTVV.

V usage is TRBV19 and J usage is TRBJ1-3; 9 positions match TRBD1. CDR1 and CDR2 (germline): LNHDA, SQIVND (reference sequence). The CDR3 is made up of 16 amino acids. V gave up 5 bases and J gave up 2 bases; unmatched junction bases: 7. The CDR3 region is CASSRRGQGTGNTIYF. CDR3 bases: TGTGCCAGTAGTCGGCGCGGACAGGGGACTGGAAACACCATATATTTT.

The gene calls are TRBV7-9 and TRBJ2-4; TRBD1 matches 10 bases. Germline CDR1 is SEHNR and CDR2 is FQNEAQ (reference sequence). The length of the CDR3 is 16 residues. J lost 0 bases, V lost 5 bases, and 4 bases had no gene match. CDR3 DNA sequence: TGTGCCAGCAGCCTGGGACAGGGGATAGCCAAAAACATTCAGTACTTC. It encodes CASSLGQGIAKNIQYF.

The V call is TRBV15, the J call TRBJ2-7; 14 bases match TRBD2. The CDR3 totals 17 residues. With 3 bases clipped from V and 2 bases from J, the junction kept 6 bases outside the gene matches. Looked up from germline, CDR1 is LNHNV and CDR2 is YYDKDF (reference sequence). CDR3: CATSRGAGLAGAYEQYF. CDR3 nucleotides: TGTGCCACCAGCAGGGGCGCGGGACTAGCGGGGGCCTACGAGCAGTACTTC.

The V call is TRBV4-2, the J call TRBJ2-5; TRBD1 aligns across 7 bases. This CDR3 spans 15 amino acids. V was pared by 4 bases and J by 4 bases, with 9 bases of the junction left unmatched. CDR1 and CDR2 from the germline V gene are LGHNA and YNFKEQ. The CDR3 DNA reads as TGTGCCAGCAGCCTCGACAGGGATCAGGGAGAGACCCAGTACTTC. As protein: CASSLDRDQGETQYF.

This sequence joins TRBV7-8 and TRBJ2-1; 15 positions match TRBD2. V dropped 5 bases and J dropped 8; count of bases not matched to a gene: 16. The CDR3 is made up of 19 amino acids. Looked up from germline, CDR1 is SGHVS and CDR2 is FQNEAQ. CDR3 nucleotides: TGTGCCAGCAGCATAGGACTAGCGGGAGGGGCTAGTCTCCCACATGAGCAGTTCTTC. Translated: CASSIGLAGGASLPHEQFF.

The chain combines TRBV28 with TRBJ1-5; no clear D gene. This CDR3 region has 12 residues. Germline V CDR1 and CDR2: MDHEN, SYDVKM. The V gene lost 5 bases and the J gene lost 6 bases, with 8 bases spanning the gap. The CDR3 DNA reads as TGTGCCAGCAGTGTTGCGGGTCAGCCCCAGCATTTT. Translated, it gives CASSVAGQPQHF.

The chain has TRBV5-8 and TRBJ2-1; a weak D match, TRBD1 (6 bases). Germline V gene data show CDR1 as SGHTS and CDR2 as YDEGEE. The CDR3 length is 15 residues. V was cut by 6 bases and J by 3 bases, with 16 bases left in between. The chain's CDR3 is CASTYGQTYYNEQFF. In nucleotides, the CDR3 is TGTGCCAGCACCTACGGACAGACATACTACAATGAGCAGTTCTTC. Supplemented by reference TRBV5-8 and TRBJ2-1, the full variable domain reads EAGVTQSPTHLIKTRGQQATLRCSPISGHTSVYWYQQALGLGLQFLLWYDEGEERNRGNFPPRFSGRQFPNYSSELNVNALELEDSALYLCASTYGQTYYNEQFFGPGTRLTVL.

The V call is TRBV5-1, the J call TRBJ1-4; TRBD1 matches at 9 bases. V shed 3 bases, J shed 7 bases, and the junction held 4 bases outside the gene matches. The germline V gene has CDR1 SGHRS and CDR2 YFSETQ. The CDR3 consists of 14 residues. The CDR3 spells CASSSRQGGEKLFF. The DNA of the CDR3 is TGCGCCAGCAGCTCCAGACAGGGGGGTGAAAAACTGTTTTTT.

The CDR3 protein is CASSTRSGLTETQYF. CDR3 nucleotides: TGTGCCAGCAGTACCCGGTCCGGACTCACAGAGACCCAGTACTTC. The chain has TRBV5-4 and TRBJ2-5, with D maybe TRBD2 (5 bases). In germline, CDR1 is SGHNT, CDR2 YYREEE (reference sequence). The CDR3 runs to 15 residues. Trimming left V 5 bases short and J 4 bases short, with 18 bases between.

The J gene is TRBJ2-1, the V gene TRBV11-3, with D tentatively TRBD1 or TRBD2 (5 bases each). The CDR3 is 15 amino acids. Per the germline V gene, CDR1 is SGHNT and CDR2 is YENEEA. V shed 1 base and J shed 4 bases, with 11 bases lying between them. CDR3 residues: CASSLGDPGYNEQFF. The DNA of the CDR3 is TGTGCCAGCAGCTTAGGGGACCCCGGTTACAATGAGCAGTTCTTC. Filled out from reference TRBV11-3 and TRBJ2-1, the complete variable domain reads EAGVVQSPRYKIIEKKQPVAFWCNPISGHNTLYWYLQNLGQGPELLIRYENEEAVDDSQLPKDRFSAERLKGVDSTLKIQPAELGDSAVYLCASSLGDPGYNEQFFGPGTRLTVL.

This rearrangement joins TRBV28 to TRBJ1-1; no reliable D call. CDR3 length: 12 amino acids. Looked up from germline, CDR1 is MDHEN and CDR2 is SYDVKM. The V end was cut by 6 bases, the J end by 8 bases, with 13 bases between. CDR3 sequence: CASRLSLREAFF. The CDR3 bases are TGTGCCAGCAGGCTCTCACTTAGGGAAGCTTTCTTT.

This chain connects TRBV4-3 to TRBJ2-2, with D possibly matching TRBD2 (6 bases). Germline CDR1 is LGHNA and CDR2 is YSLEER. The CDR3 sequence is 15 residues long. V lost 0 bases and J 5 bases, leaving 10 bases between the germline ends. The CDR3: CASSQDEGRTGELFF. DNA of the CDR3: TGCGCCAGCAGCCAAGATGAGGGGAGGACCGGGGAGCTGTTTTTT.

J is TRBJ2-1 and V is TRBV7-8, with 11 bases matching TRBD2. The CDR3 consists of 19 residues. Germline lookup yields CDR1 SGHVS and CDR2 FQNEAQ. With V trimmed by 7 bases and J by 8 bases, 22 bases remained unmatched. The CDR3 region is CASTPGPGGSGRAVDEQFF. DNA of the CDR3: TGTGCCAGCACCCCGGGTCCCGGTGGTAGCGGGAGGGCCGTGGATGAGCAGTTCTTC.

The chain joins TRBV5-5 to TRBJ2-3; possibly TRBD2 for D (5 bases). CDR3 length: 15 amino acids. Germline CDR1 and CDR2: SGHKS and YYEKEE (reference sequence). Trimming took 4 bases from V and 0 from J, leaving 12 bases between them. The CDR3 coding sequence is TGTGCCAGCAGCCTCCCCGCGGGTAGCACAGATACGCAGTATTTT. Protein sequence: CASSLPAGSTDTQYF.

The chain carries TRBV10-3 and TRBJ2-2; 12 bases map to TRBD2. V shed 7 bases, J shed 0 bases, and the junction held 3 bases outside the gene matches. From germline, CDR1 is ENHRY and CDR2 SYGVKD. There are 16 residues in the CDR3. CDR3 coding DNA: TGTGCCATCACCAGACTAGCGGGAGCGAACACCGGGGAGCTGTTTTTT. It translates to CAITRLAGANTGELFF.

Note on this clone: The same CDR3 arises from other DNA sequences in this sample as well. The V gene is TRBV29-1, the J gene TRBJ1-1; D perhaps matches TRBD1 (5 bases). CDR3 length equals 14 residues. Germline V gene lookup returns CDR1 SQVTM and CDR2 ANQGSEA. The DNA of the CDR3 is TGCGCCGTGACGGCCCGGGGGATGAACACTGAAGCTTTCTTT. Protein sequence: CAVTARGMNTEAFF.